The 8 T cell receptor beta chains presented below share a single source sample, sequenced in a study of OX40 agonist ivuxolimab in advanced cancers. Sequenced by immunoSEQ multiplex PCR; TCRdb stores in-frame clones only, minus some. The table records 40,000 to 60,000 clones, 81% of them present only once. The source material was CD4+ or CD8+ T cells sorted from blood, sampled in a trial of the OX40 agonist ivuxolimab. These receptors all stem from an adult with an advanced solid tumor such as melanoma, head and neck, liver or kidney cancer.

V gene TRBV6-5 combines with J gene TRBJ1-1; D remains unclear. The V and J ends lost 6 bases and 4 bases respectively, with 15 bases between them. The CDR3 loop spans 14 amino acids. CDR1 and CDR2 from the germline V gene are MNHEY and SVGAGI. As DNA, the CDR3 is TGTGCCAGCAGGGGCGGGGTGGGGTTCACTGAAGCTTTCTTT. The encoded protein is CASRGGVGFTEAFF.

The table lists this clone with a count of one. The chain couples TRBV29-1 to TRBJ1-4; 8 bases are a match to TRBD1. J gave up 4 bases and V 6 bases, and 10 bases lay outside the gene matches. The CDR3 is made up of 15 amino acids. The germline CDR1 and CDR2 sequences are SQVTM and ANQGSEA. CDR3 bases: TGCAGCGTCCTGAGGCGGACAGGGAGTAATGAAAAACTGTTTTTT. Translated: CSVLRRTGSNEKLFF.

The sample holds a few counts of this clone. The chain employs TRBV28 and TRBJ1-1; D not resolved. The germline CDR1 and CDR2 sequences are MDHEN and SYDVKM. V lost 7 bases to trimming and J lost 0 bases, with 6 bases between them. This CDR3 is 12 amino acids long. The CDR3 protein is CASTFMNTEAFF. CDR3 bases: TGTGCCAGCACTTTCATGAACACTGAAGCTTTCTTT.

The chain combines TRBV7-9 with TRBJ1-1, with D possibly being TRBD1 (5 bases). V shed 5 bases and J shed 4 bases, with 8 bases lying between them. Germline V CDR1 and CDR2: SEHNR, FQNEAQ (reference sequence). The CDR3 is made up of 12 amino acids. CDR3 protein: CASSLGPTEAFF. DNA of the CDR3: TGTGCCAGCAGCCTGGGACCCACTGAAGCTTTCTTT.

The chain uses TRBV9 and TRBJ2-1; the D gene is possibly TRBD1 (6 bases). There are 15 residues in the CDR3. Germline values: CDR1 SGDLS, CDR2 YYNGEE. V lost 1 base and J 1 base, leaving 9 bases between the germline ends. This CDR3 reads CASSVQGNSYNEQFF. CDR3 sequence (DNA): TGTGCCAGCAGCGTACAGGGGAATTCCTACAATGAGCAGTTCTTC.

The chain links TRBV6-1 to TRBJ2-7, with TRBD1 matching over 11 bases. Germline CDR1 is MNHNS and CDR2 is SASEGT. Trimming took 9 bases from V and 3 from J; bases not matched to a gene: 10. The CDR3 runs to 15 residues. CDR3: CASMLGQGAFYEQYF. The CDR3 bases are TGTGCCAGTATGCTAGGACAGGGGGCTTTCTACGAGCAGTACTTC.

The J gene is TRBJ2-2, the V gene TRBV28, with no clear D. The CDR3 runs 15 residues. Germline CDR1 and CDR2: MDHEN and SYDVKM. The ends were cut back, 3 bases at V and 1 base at J, with 9 bases in the middle. The DNA of the CDR3 is TGTGCCAGCAGTTTTTCTAGGGTGAACACCGGGGAGCTGTTTTTT. Its translation: CASSFSRVNTGELFF.

This clone was seen only once. This chain joins TRBV13 and TRBJ2-7; D gene ambiguous. The CDR3 extends over 14 amino acids. V was pared by 5 bases and J by 4 bases, with 15 bases between. Germline values: CDR1 PRHDT, CDR2 FYEKMQ (reference sequence). CDR3 DNA sequence: TGTGCCAGCAGCCCGCAAACCATTCAGTACGAGCAGTACTTC. It translates to CASSPQTIQYEQYF. The entire variable domain, with the rest obtained from reference TRBV13 and TRBJ2-7, is as follows: AAGVIQSPRHLIKEKRETATLKCYPIPRHDTVYWYQQGPGQDPQFLISFYEKMQSDKGSIPDRFSAQQFSDYHSELNMSSLELGDSALYFCASSPQTIQYEQYFGPGTRLTVT.